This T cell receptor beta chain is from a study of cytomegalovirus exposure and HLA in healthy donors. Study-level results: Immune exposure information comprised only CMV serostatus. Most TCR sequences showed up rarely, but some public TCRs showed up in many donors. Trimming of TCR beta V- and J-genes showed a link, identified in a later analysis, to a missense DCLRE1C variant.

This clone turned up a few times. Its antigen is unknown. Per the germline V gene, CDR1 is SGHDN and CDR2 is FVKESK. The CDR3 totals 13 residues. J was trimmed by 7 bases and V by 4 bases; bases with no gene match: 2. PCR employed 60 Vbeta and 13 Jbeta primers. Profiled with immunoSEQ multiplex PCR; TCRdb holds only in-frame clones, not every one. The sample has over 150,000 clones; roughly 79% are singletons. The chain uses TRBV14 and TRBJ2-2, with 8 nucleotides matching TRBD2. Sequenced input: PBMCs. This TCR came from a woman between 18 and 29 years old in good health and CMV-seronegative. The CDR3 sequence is CASSRAGGGELFF. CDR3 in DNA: TGTGCCAGCAGCCGGGCGGGAGGCGGGGAGCTGTTTTTT.